Following are 28 T cell receptor beta chains from one sample sequenced in a study of blood T cells in healthy people across ages (dated by TCRdb to between 2014 and 2017). Receptors were amplified or captured by 5' RACE. Reads for this sample came from an Illumina HiSeq 2500. A second PCR of roughly 6 to 11 cycles was run with a J-beta primer mix and a sample-barcoded 5' primer. TCRdb reprocessing: public reads trimmed at Q25 with fastp, clones called with MiXCR, in-frame beta chains kept. CDR3 protein duplicates are merged, each entry listing the most common genes and DNA. For this sample the table gives 660,000 or so distinct CDR3 sequences, of which 58% were detected only once. The leading ten clones occupy 30% to 40% of the sample. The sequencing input was blood. The receptors were sampled from a man aged 55 to 70 in good health.

V gene TRBV6-5 combines with J gene TRBJ1-1; the D gene is possibly TRBD1 (6 bases). The V gene lost 6 bases and the J gene lost 1 base, with 18 bases spanning the gap. The CDR3 length is 16 residues. Germline lookup yields CDR1 MNHEY and CDR2 SVGAGI. The CDR3 reads CASSRLQGRPNTEAFF. The CDR3 coding sequence is TGTGCCAGCAGCCGATTACAGGGTAGGCCGAACACTGAAGCTTTCTTT.

The chain joins TRBV20-1 to TRBJ1-2; 8 positions agree with TRBD1. V was pared by 3 bases and J by 6 bases, with 3 bases of the junction left unmatched. The germline gives CDR1 DFQATT, CDR2 SNEGSKA (reference sequence). This CDR3 contains 12 residues. In DNA form, the CDR3 reads TGCAGTGCTAGGGGACAGGCGGATGGCTACACCTTC. It yields the protein CSARGQADGYTF.

V is TRBV6-1 and J is TRBJ1-2; D is ambiguous. Germline lookup yields CDR1 MNHNS and CDR2 SASEGT. CDR3 length: 15 amino acids. V dropped 1 base and J dropped 3 bases, with 12 bases sitting between them. The CDR3 region is CASSEGQALYYGYTF. CDR3 DNA: TGTGCCAGCAGTGAAGGCCAGGCGCTGTACTATGGCTACACCTTC.

The gene calls are TRBV3-1 and TRBJ2-4, with a weak D call TRBD1 (5 bases). The V end lost 1 base, the J end lost 4 bases, and 11 bases lay between the germline ends. This CDR3 is 15 amino acids long. The germline V gene has CDR1 LGHDT and CDR2 YNNKEL (reference sequence). As DNA, the CDR3 is TGTGCCAGCAGCCAAGTTGGGGCCCTGAAAAACATTCAGTACTTC. This sequence encodes CASSQVGALKNIQYF. Full variable domain (remainder filled in from reference TRBV3-1 and TRBJ2-4): DTAVSQTPKYLVTQMGNDKSIKCEQNLGHDTMYWYKQDSKKFLKIMFSYNNKELIINETVPNRFSPKSPDKAHLNLHINSLELGDSAVYFCASSQVGALKNIQYFGAGTRLSVL.

This clonotype was detected ten times or more. The genes are TRBV15 and TRBJ2-1, with TRBD2 as a possible D gene (6 bases). V was cut by 5 bases and J by 5 bases, with 10 bases left in between. Germline V gives CDR1 LNHNV, CDR2 YYDKDF (reference sequence). The CDR3 runs to 13 residues. This chain's CDR3 is CATSPGLNNEQFF. CDR3 DNA: TGTGCCACCAGCCCGGGACTGAACAATGAGCAGTTCTTC. Full variable domain (outside the CDR3, taken from reference TRBV15 and TRBJ2-1): DAMVIQNPRYQVTQFGKPVTLSCSQTLNHNVMYWYQQKSSQAPKLLFHYYDKDFNNEADTPDNFQSRRPNTSFCFLDIRSPGLGDTAMYLCATSPGLNNEQFFGPGTRLTVL.

The rearrangement links TRBV9 to TRBJ1-4; 10 bases align to TRBD1. Germline CDR1 is SGDLS and CDR2 is YYNGEE. V shed 4 bases, J shed 7 bases, and the junction held 4 bases outside the gene matches. The CDR3 extends over 14 amino acids. This CDR3 reads CASSRDRGIEKLFF. CDR3 nucleotides: TGTGCCAGCAGCCGGGACAGGGGTATTGAAAAACTGTTTTTT.

The V gene is TRBV3-1, the J gene TRBJ2-1; 7 bases match TRBD1. The CDR3 loop spans 14 amino acids. J was trimmed by 9 bases and V by 1 base; bases with no gene match: 6. In germline, CDR1 is LGHDT, CDR2 YNNKEL (reference sequence). The CDR3 region is CASSQAPGGAEQFF. CDR3 bases: TGTGCCAGCAGCCAAGCCCCAGGGGGTGCTGAGCAGTTCTTC.

With respect to this clonotype: Possible read error: a much larger clone is one base away. This chain links TRBV7-2 with TRBJ2-7; D not certain. Trimming cost V 2 bases and J 7 bases, with 18 bases left between them. CDR1 and CDR2 (germline): SGHTA, FQGNSA. The CDR3 is 15 amino acids. CDR3 nucleotides: TGTGCCAGCAGCTTAACCCCCAGCTCCTACAATGAGCAGTACTTC. This encodes CASSLTPSSYNEQYF.

The chain has TRBV20-1 and TRBJ1-4; D is perhaps TRBD1 (5 bases). CDR3 length: 16 residues. V shed 3 bases and J shed 6 bases, with 20 bases lying between them. Germline CDR1 and CDR2: DFQATT and SNEGSKA (reference sequence). The CDR3 DNA sequence: TGCAGTGCTAGGGAACCTAGTGGGGGGGTTGATGAAAAACTGTTTTTT. Protein product: CSAREPSGGVDEKLFF.

This chain joins TRBV5-1 and TRBJ2-7; either TRBD1 or TRBD2 may fit D (5 bases each). Germline loops: CDR1 SGHRS, CDR2 YFSETQ. The V gene lost 4 bases and the J gene lost 4 bases, with 18 bases spanning the gap. The CDR3 loop spans 15 amino acids. CDR3 residues: CASSQGATRRYEQYF. The CDR3 DNA is TGCGCCAGCAGCCAAGGGGCCACAAGGAGGTACGAGCAGTACTTC.

The chain recombines TRBV27 with TRBJ2-6; D ambiguous. Per the germline V gene, CDR1 is MNHEY and CDR2 is SMNVEV (reference sequence). CDR3 size: 16 residues. Trimming removed 3 bases at V and 3 bases at J, with 12 bases between. CDR3 amino acids: CASSFWRSSGANVLTF. In DNA, the CDR3 is TGTGCCAGCAGTTTCTGGCGAAGCAGTGGGGCCAACGTCCTGACTTTC.

The chain joins TRBV6-1 to TRBJ1-2; D may be TRBD1 (5 bases). V shed 6 bases and J shed 8 bases, with 22 bases lying between them. The CDR3 is 15 residues long. Germline V gene data show CDR1 as MNHNS and CDR2 as SASEGT. The CDR3 DNA follows: TGTGCCAGCAGGAACCCCGGGACCCCGGGGAGAGGCTACACCTTC. As protein: CASRNPGTPGRGYTF.

The V and J genes are TRBV5-1 and TRBJ2-1; 13 positions match TRBD2. With 7 bases clipped from V and 10 bases from J, the junction kept 8 bases outside the gene matches. The CDR3 is made up of 14 amino acids. The germline V gene encodes CDR1 SGHRS and CDR2 YFSETQ. CDR3 amino acids: CASGTSGGAREQFF. The CDR3 DNA follows: TGCGCCAGCGGAACTAGCGGGGGGGCGAGAGAGCAGTTCTTC.

This clonotype has more than one count but fewer than ten. The chain joins TRBV18 to TRBJ1-4; TRBD1 might be the D (5 bases). Germline V gives CDR1 KGHSH, CDR2 LQKENI. The CDR3 is made up of 14 amino acids. V lost 3 bases and J lost 3, with 8 bases in between. The CDR3 is CASSPRQPNEKLFF. The DNA of the CDR3 is TGTGCCAGCTCACCCAGACAGCCTAATGAAAAACTGTTTTTT.

The J gene is TRBJ2-5, the V gene TRBV6-1; 9 nucleotides agree with TRBD2. The CDR3 extends over 17 amino acids. V was pared by 0 bases and J by 0 bases, with 5 bases of the junction left unmatched. Germline V CDR1 and CDR2: MNHNS, SASEGT. For the CDR3, the DNA is TGTGCCAGCAGTGAAGCGCTTCTAGCGGGGTACCAAGAGACCCAGTACTTC. Encoded protein: CASSEALLAGYQETQYF.

This clonotype was picked up one time. V gene TRBV7-9 combines with J gene TRBJ1-2, with 7 bases identical to TRBD1. The trim removed 0 bases at V and 7 bases at J, leaving 11 bases unmatched. The length of the CDR3 is 16 residues. Germline V gives CDR1 SEHNR, CDR2 FQNEAQ (reference sequence). The chain's CDR3 is CASSLAGQGGTAGYTF. The CDR3 bases are TGTGCCAGCAGCTTAGCGGGCCAGGGGGGAACGGCTGGCTACACCTTC. Full variable domain (rest looked up from reference TRBV7-9 and TRBJ1-2): DTGVSQNPRHKITKRGQNVTFRCDPISEHNRLYWYRQTLGQGPEFLTYFQNEAQLEKSRLLSDRFSAERPKGSFSTLEIQRTEQGDSAMYLCASSLAGQGGTAGYTFGSGTRLTVV.

This clonotype has more than one count but fewer than ten. The V and J genes are TRBV5-1 and TRBJ2-1; D not resolved. CDR3 size: 14 residues. Germline loops: CDR1 SGHRS, CDR2 YFSETQ. V gave up 3 bases and J gave up 8 bases, with 15 bases separating them. CDR3 amino acids: CASSSRAPKDEQFF. CDR3 sequence (DNA): TGCGCCAGCAGCTCCCGGGCCCCTAAGGATGAGCAGTTCTTC. The full variable domain, its missing parts supplied by reference TRBV5-1 and TRBJ2-1, is KAGVTQTPRYLIKTRGQQVTLSCSPISGHRSVSWYQQTPGQGLQFLFEYFSETQRNKGNFPGRFSGRQFSNSRSEMNVSTLELGDSALYLCASSSRAPKDEQFFGPGTRLTVL.

V usage is TRBV3-1 and J usage is TRBJ2-7, with 8 positions matching TRBD1. From germline, CDR1 is LGHDT and CDR2 YNNKEL (reference sequence). This CDR3 region has 14 residues. The J segment lost 3 bases and the V segment lost 5 bases, leaving 6 bases of the junction unmatched. The CDR3 DNA is TGTGCCAGCAGCTATGCGGGACAGGACTACGAGCAGTACTTC. This gives the protein CASSYAGQDYEQYF.

The J gene is TRBJ1-5, the V gene TRBV6-5; no firm D call. CDR3 length: 13 amino acids. Trimming stripped 3 bases from V and 4 bases from J, with 7 bases between. Germline values: CDR1 MNHEY, CDR2 SVGAGI. Here the CDR3 reads CASSYYVNQPQHF. CDR3 nucleotide sequence: TGTGCCAGCAGTTATTATGTAAATCAGCCCCAGCATTTT.

This clonotype was seen once. The V and J genes are TRBV5-1 and TRBJ2-1, with a weak D call TRBD1 (7 bases). Germline-derived CDR1 and CDR2 are SGHRS and YFSETQ. This CDR3 comprises 13 residues. Trimming took 8 bases from V and 6 from J, leaving 15 bases between them. CDR3 bases: TGCGCCAGTCAGCTGCAGGGGGGCAATGAGCAGTTCTTC. Its translation: CASQLQGGNEQFF.

V gene TRBV20-1 combines with J gene TRBJ2-7; 7 nucleotides match TRBD1. Germline V CDR1 and CDR2: DFQATT, SNEGSKA (reference sequence). The V and J ends lost 3 bases and 2 bases, in that order; junction bases with no gene match: 10. The CDR3 spans 15 residues. CDR3 bases: TGCAGTGCTAGCCTAGGACAGGTCCTCCCCTACGAGCAGTACTTC. This gives the protein CSASLGQVLPYEQYF.

Remarks on this clonotype: No conserved phenylalanine or tryptophan ends this CDR3, so it is likely a read error. The gene calls are TRBV20-1 and TRBJ2-5, with 8 bases lining up with TRBD2. The CDR3 covers 14 residues. Germline assignment: CDR1 DFQATT and CDR2 SNEGSKA (reference sequence). The V segment lost 0 bases and the J segment 4 bases; nucleotides outside the gene matches: 4. The CDR3 bases are TGCAGTGCTAGAGACGGGGGGGGGTCAGAGACCCAGTACTAC. This codes for CSARDGGGSETQYY.

The rearrangement uses TRBV12-3 or TRBV12-4 and TRBJ2-5, with D unresolved. The CDR3 is 15 amino acids. V was cut by 1 base and J by 1 base, with 10 bases left in between. In DNA, the CDR3 is TGTGCCAGCAGTTTAGGAATTGGAAGCCAAGAGACCCAGTACTTC. Its translation: CASSLGIGSQETQYF.

The chain carries TRBV5-1 and TRBJ1-2; tentative D call: TRBD1 (6 bases). The CDR3 totals 13 residues. The V end was cut by 0 bases, the J end by 12 bases, with 15 bases between. Germline V gene data show CDR1 as SGHRS and CDR2 as YFSETQ. In nucleotides, the CDR3 is TGCGCCAGCAGCTTGGTCGGCGATGGGGGCCACACCTTC. This gives the protein CASSLVGDGGHTF.

This rearrangement joins TRBV6-5 to TRBJ2-4; 8 bases agree with TRBD1. TRBJ2-7 explains the end of the DNA better; the J call may be wrong. The CDR3 sequence is 16 residues long. Germline CDR1 and CDR2: MNHEY and SVGAGI. The CDR3 loop is CASSSTGAGIPYEQYF. DNA for the CDR3: TGTGCCAGCAGTTCGACAGGGGCGGGAATCCCCTACGAGCAGTACTTC.

The rearrangement joins TRBV29-1 to TRBJ2-7; 10 bases fit TRBD1. This CDR3 region has 13 residues. The germline CDR1 and CDR2 sequences are SQVTM and ANQGSEA. V trimming: 6 bases; J trimming: 7 bases; junction bases outside the gene matches: 9. DNA for the CDR3: TGCAGCGTCGGCGGGACAGGGGTTTGGGAGCAGTACTTC. Translation: CSVGGTGVWEQYF.

This clonotype was observed once. A much bigger clone sits one base away, suggesting this may be a read error. This chain links TRBV5-1 with TRBJ2-5, with D unclear. The CDR3 loop spans 13 amino acids. Germline V gene sequence: CDR1 SGHRS, CDR2 YFSETQ. The germline V and J ends were trimmed by 4 bases and 5 bases, with 12 bases remaining between them. The CDR3 region is CASSAFVGETQYF. The CDR3 nucleotides are TGCGCCAGCAGCGCGTTCGTCGGGGAGACCCAGTACTTC.

The gene calls are TRBV4-2 and TRBJ2-2; a possible D gene is TRBD1 (6 bases). The V gene lost 0 bases and the J gene lost 6 bases, with 14 bases spanning the gap. Germline assignment: CDR1 LGHNA and CDR2 YNFKEQ. The CDR3 sequence is 16 residues long. CDR3 coding DNA: TGTGCCAGCAGCCAAGACCCAGGGGACCCACCCGGGGAGCTGTTTTTT. Protein product: CASSQDPGDPPGELFF.